The rows below give T cell receptor beta chains drawn from one sample of a study of blood T cells in healthy people across ages. TCRdb used MiXCR to reprocess the 5' RACE reads, holding one entry per CDR3 protein. The sample records around 2 million distinct CDR3 sequences, around 42% being singletons. The material sequenced was blood. Receptors originate from a human donor in good health. CDR3s include the opening cysteine and the closing phenylalanine or tryptophan. A D gene is named only where the DNA matches it firmly. Rows give clone size only sometimes, using once, few, many, or a class for an expanded clone.

NA,TRBV20-1,NA,17,TRBJ1-1,TGCAGTGCTAGACACCCGGCCCGGTCCGCGAAGAACACTGAAGCTTTCTTT,CSARHPARSAKNTEAFF
few,TRBV20-1,NA,15,TRBJ1-4,TGCAGTGCTAGAGACGACAGGAGGGGTAATGAAAAACTGTTTTTT,CSARDDRRGNEKLFF
few,TRBV11-2,NA,13,TRBJ2-3,TGTGCCAGTAAGACGGCTAGCACAGATACGCAGTATTTT,CASKTASTDTQYF
many,TRBV4-1,NA,16,TRBJ2-6,TGCGCCAGCAGCCTCGAAGGGGGTGTAGGGGCCAACGTCCTGACTTTC,CASSLEGGVGANVLTF
few,TRBV6-9,NA,12,TRBJ2-5,TGTGCCAGCAGCCCGGGTTGCGGGACCCAGTACTTC,CASSPGCGTQYF
NA,TRBV6-5,NA,14,TRBJ1-1,TGTGCCAGCAGTTACGAGGAGGGTCACACTGAAGCTTTCTTT,CASSYEEGHTEAFF
few,TRBV4-1,NA,15,TRBJ1-1,TGCGCCAGCAGCCGAGGGGGACTGTCGAACACTGAAGCTTTCTTT,CASSRGGLSNTEAFF
NA,TRBV2,TRBD2,16,TRBJ2-1,TGTGCCAGCAGTGGTGGGGGGGGAGGTCGGGACAATGAGCAGTTCTTC,CASSGGGGGRDNEQFF
NA,TRBV7-6,TRBD1,17,TRBJ2-7,TGTGCCAGCAGCTTAGGGGGGTGGACAGGGAAAGTATACGAGCAGTACTTC,CASSLGGWTGKVYEQYF
NA,TRBV4-2,TRBD2,16,TRBJ2-1,TGTGCCAGCAGCCAAGTTGGGGGGACTAGCGCCAATGAGCAGTTCTTC,CASSQVGGTSANEQFF
many,TRBV6-6,NA,14,TRBJ2-1,TGTGCCAGCAGTCCGGGACGCGAACACAATGAGCAGTTCTTC,CASSPGREHNEQFF
NA,TRBV5-1,NA,15,TRBJ1-2,TGCGCCAGCACCTTGGGGGTTTCGATGAGCTATGGCTACACCTTC,CASTLGVSMSYGYTF
NA,TRBV7-9,TRBD2,19,TRBJ2-1,TGTGCCAGCAGGTCAACCAGGACTAGCGGGACAACCTCCTACAATGAGCAGTTCTTC,CASRSTRTSGTTSYNEQFF
few,TRBV15,NA,16,TRBJ1-1,TGTGCCACCAGCAGAGCGGGGGCGACCCCGAACACTGAAGCTTTCTTT,CATSRAGATPNTEAFF
few,TRBV18,TRBD1,13,TRBJ1-2,TGTGCCAGCTCACCAGACGACAGGGAGGGCTACACCTTC,CASSPDDREGYTF
NA,TRBV6-2/TRBV6-3,NA,15,TRBJ2-3,TGTGCCAGCAGTTACGGGTTCCCCACCCGGGATACGCAGTATTTT,CASSYGFPTRDTQYF
few,TRBV6-5,TRBD1,15,TRBJ2-3,TGTGCCAGCAGTTACTCGGGGACAGGGATAGATACGCAGTATTTT,CASSYSGTGIDTQYF
NA,TRBV20-1,NA,12,TRBJ2-1,TGCAGTGCTAGAGATCCAGGGAATGAGCAGTTCTTC,CSARDPGNEQFF
NA,TRBV12-3/TRBV12-4,NA,15,TRBJ2-2,TGTGCCAGCAGTCCCCTAGGGGGGGGCACCGGGGAGCTGTTTTTT,CASSPLGGGTGELFF
NA,TRBV12-3/TRBV12-4,NA,14,TRBJ1-4,TGTGCCAGCGGTACAGGATCCAGCGGTGAAAAACTGTTTTTT,CASGTGSSGEKLFF
few,TRBV29-1,TRBD2,13,TRBJ2-7,TGCAGCGTTAGCGGGGCCAGCTCCTACGAGCAGTACTTC,CSVSGASSYEQYF
few,TRBV10-3,NA,13,TRBJ2-1,TGTGCCATCGGAAGCATGGGGGGCGATGAGCAGTTCTTC,CAIGSMGGDEQFF
NA,TRBV11-3,NA,11,TRBJ2-5,TGTGCCAGCAGCCGGGACGGGACCCAGTACTTC,CASSRDGTQYF
NA,TRBV7-8,NA,13,TRBJ2-7,TGTGCCAGCAGCTTACGGGAACACTACGAGCAGTACTTC,CASSLREHYEQYF